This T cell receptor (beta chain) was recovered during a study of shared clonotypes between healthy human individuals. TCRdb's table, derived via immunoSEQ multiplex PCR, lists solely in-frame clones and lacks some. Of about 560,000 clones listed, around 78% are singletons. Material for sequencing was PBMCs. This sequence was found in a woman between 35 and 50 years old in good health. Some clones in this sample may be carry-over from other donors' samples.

CDR3 DNA: TGTGCCAGCAGCGGGGGACCTTCGGGACACTCCTACGAGCAGTACTTC. Its translation is CASSGGPSGHSYEQYF. The J gene is TRBJ2-7, the V gene TRBV5-5; possibly TRBD1 for D (6 bases). This CDR3 contains 16 residues. Trimming removed 4 bases from V and 0 bases from J, with 17 bases in between. CDR1 and CDR2 from the germline V gene are SGHKS and YYEKEE (reference sequence).